These T cell receptor beta chains were read from a single sample in a study of response to subunit inactivated influenza vaccine. TCRdb reprocessed the RT-PCR reads with MiXCR, giving one entry per CDR3 protein. The repertoire consists of around 500,000 distinct CDR3 sequences, with approximately 11% occurring once and the leading ten covering approximately 12%. The sample consisted of PBMCs from blood, taken about 40 days after vaccination. The receptors derive from a man aged 50-59 years who received an inactivated influenza vaccine. Each CDR3 is given with its conserved first and last residue. The D gene is left open where the match is weak. Expanded clones are given a class, and other clones once, few, many or no size at all.

j_gene | v_gene | d_gene | abundance | CDR3nt | CDR3aa
TRBJ1-1 | TRBV12-3/TRBV12-4 | NA | NA | TGTGCCAGCAGTTTCAAGCAACCGGATGAAGCTTTCTTT | CASSFKQPDEAFF
TRBJ2-1 | TRBV3-1 | TRBD2 | NA | TGTGCCAGCACCCCGGGACTAGGCAATGAGCAGTTCTTC | CASTPGLGNEQFF
TRBJ2-1 | TRBV18 | NA | many | TGTGCCAGCTCACCGAGGGGACTTTACAATGAGCAGTTCTTC | CASSPRGLYNEQFF
TRBJ2-7 | TRBV12-3/TRBV12-4 | TRBD2 | NA | TGTGCCAGCAGTCAAGCCCCAGCGGGAGTCAACGAGCAGTACTTC | CASSQAPAGVNEQYF
TRBJ2-5 | TRBV12-3/TRBV12-4 | NA | NA | TGTGCCAGCATGAGGGGAGGAGAGACCCAGTACTTC | CASMRGGETQYF
TRBJ2-3 | TRBV6-1 | NA | many | TGTGCCAGCAGTGAACAAGATACGCAGTATTTT | CASSEQDTQYF
TRBJ2-2 | TRBV10-3 | NA | NA | TGTGCCATCAGTGAGTCGCCCAGCGAAGCGAACACCGGGGAGCTGGTTTTT | CAISESPSEANTGELVF
TRBJ1-2 | TRBV5-1 | TRBD1 | NA | TGCGCCAGCAGCCTACAGGGGGCGATCGGCTACACCTTC | CASSLQGAIGYTF
TRBJ1-5 | TRBV20-1 | NA | few | TGCAGTGCTAAGGTTGCCCGGGACATATGGTCTTATAGCAATCAGCCCCAGCATTTT | CSAKVARDIWSYSNQPQHF
TRBJ2-2 | TRBV6-2/TRBV6-3 | NA | NA | TGTGCCAGCAGTTTCATGACTAGCGGGGAGCTGTTTTTT | CASSFMTSGELFF
TRBJ1-2 | TRBV12-3/TRBV12-4 | NA | few | TGTGCCAGCAGTTTAGCGTGGCGGAGGGAGGGTGATGGCTACACCTTC | CASSLAWRREGDGYTF
TRBJ1-4 | TRBV11-1 | NA | few | TGTGCCAGCTCCTTCCGGCGGGATGAAAAACTGTTTTTT | CASSFRRDEKLFF
TRBJ1-5 | TRBV4-3 | NA | few | TGCGCCAGCAGCCAAGATCCGGGGACGAGCAATCAGCCCCAGCATTTT | CASSQDPGTSNQPQHF
TRBJ2-2 | TRBV20-1 | NA | few | TGCAGTGCCCAGGGGATCACCGGGGAGCTGTTTTTT | CSAQGITGELFF
TRBJ2-2 | TRBV30 | NA | NA | TGTGCCTGGAGTGGTACGAAGGTGGGGGGGGAGCTGTTTTTT | CAWSGTKVGGELFF
TRBJ1-2 | TRBV7-6 | NA | few | TGTGCCAGCAGCAGGCAGGGAGGGACGTTAAAATATGGCTACACCTTC | CASSRQGGTLKYGYTF
TRBJ2-3 | TRBV10-3 | TRBD2 | NA | TGTGCCATCAGTGGGGCTAGCGGGAAGACAGATACGCAGTATTTT | CAISGASGKTDTQYF
TRBJ1-4 | TRBV5-1 | TRBD1 | few | TGCGCCAGCAGAACCGGGACAGCAACTAATGAAAAACTGTTTTTT | CASRTGTATNEKLFF
TRBJ2-3 | TRBV6-1 | TRBD2 | few | TGTGCCAGCAGGCAGCGGGGGGGGATTGATACGCAGTATTTT | CASRQRGGIDTQYF
TRBJ2-1 | TRBV7-2 | TRBD2 | few | TGTGCCAGCAGCACGGCCGGGACTAGACTCAGGAATGAGCAGTTCTTC | CASSTAGTRLRNEQFF
TRBJ2-7 | TRBV12-3/TRBV12-4 | NA | few | TGTGCCAGCAGTTTTTCCCGGAGCCTCTACGAGCAGTACTTC | CASSFSRSLYEQYF
TRBJ2-7 | TRBV11-2 | NA | NA | TGTGCCAGCAGCTTAGCATTTAATACAGTCTACGAGCAGTACTTC | CASSLAFNTVYEQYF
TRBJ2-3 | TRBV4-3 | NA | NA | TGCGCCAGCAGCCAAGATGGTAGGGATCAAGATACGCAGTATTTT | CASSQDGRDQDTQYF
TRBJ2-7 | TRBV7-8 | NA | NA | TGTGCCAGCAGCCTTTGGGAGGTCGGTGACGAGCAGTACTTC | CASSLWEVGDEQYF
TRBJ1-2 | TRBV5-6 | NA | NA | TGTGCCAGCAGCTTGACAGGGACCCTTAACTATGGCTACACCTTC | CASSLTGTLNYGYTF
TRBJ1-5 | TRBV27 | NA | few | TGTGCCAGCAGTTTAGGCTACGATCAGCCCCAGCATTTT | CASSLGYDQPQHF
TRBJ1-5 | TRBV7-2 | NA | NA | TGTGCCAGCAGCCAACTTGGGCAGCCCCAGCATTTT | CASSQLGQPQHF
TRBJ1-2 | TRBV12-3/TRBV12-4 | TRBD1 | few | TGTGCCAGCAGTTTTGGCGAGGGACAGGGCGACGGCTACACCTTC | CASSFGEGQGDGYTF
TRBJ2-5 | TRBV5-6 | TRBD2 | few | TGTGCCAGCAGCGATAGCGGGAGTGAAGAGACCCAGTACTTC | CASSDSGSEETQYF